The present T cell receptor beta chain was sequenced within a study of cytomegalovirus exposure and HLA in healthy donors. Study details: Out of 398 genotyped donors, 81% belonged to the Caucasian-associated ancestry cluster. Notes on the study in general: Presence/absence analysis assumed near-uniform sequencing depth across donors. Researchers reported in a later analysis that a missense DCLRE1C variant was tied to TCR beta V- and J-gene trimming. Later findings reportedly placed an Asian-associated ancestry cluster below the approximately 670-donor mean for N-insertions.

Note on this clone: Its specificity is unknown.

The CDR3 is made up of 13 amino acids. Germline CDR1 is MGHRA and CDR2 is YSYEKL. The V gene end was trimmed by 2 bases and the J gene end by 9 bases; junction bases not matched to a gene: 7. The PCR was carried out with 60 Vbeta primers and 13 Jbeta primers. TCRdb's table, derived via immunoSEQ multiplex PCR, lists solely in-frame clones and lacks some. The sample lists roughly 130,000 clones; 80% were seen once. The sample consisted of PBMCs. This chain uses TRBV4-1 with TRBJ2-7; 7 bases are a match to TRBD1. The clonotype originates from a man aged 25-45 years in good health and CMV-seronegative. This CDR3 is CASSQQDRDRQYF. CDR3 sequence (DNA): TGCGCCAGCAGCCAACAAGACAGGGATCGGCAGTACTTC.